These 25 T cell receptor beta chains came from one sample sequenced in a study of blood T cells in healthy people across ages. Using a J-beta primer mix together with a sample-barcoded 5' primer, a second PCR was run for about 7 to 12 cycles. TCRdb redid the calling of the 5' RACE reads with MiXCR, one entry per CDR3 protein. The table has nearly 800,000 distinct CDR3 sequences, roughly three fifths seen once. Sequencing input: blood. The receptor source for this set is a man in his forties or fifties in good health.

The chain combines TRBV27 with TRBJ2-1; 8 bases fit TRBD1. The V and J ends lost 6 bases and 9 bases, in that order; junction bases with no gene match: 13. This CDR3 has 15 residues. In germline, CDR1 is MNHEY, CDR2 SMNVEV (reference sequence). The CDR3 DNA sequence: TGTGCCAGCAGCCGACCCCAGGGGGCGCCTATTGAGCAGTTCTTC. Its protein is CASSRPQGAPIEQFF.

The chain joins TRBV7-3 to TRBJ2-5; 7 bases match TRBD2. This CDR3 region has 15 residues. Germline CDR1 SGHTA, CDR2 FQGTGA. The junction had 8 bases not matched to a gene; V was cut back by 2 bases and J by 5 bases. The CDR3 reads CASSLLAAPPETQYF. The DNA for the CDR3 is TGTGCCAGCAGCTTACTAGCGGCCCCACCGGAGACCCAGTACTTC.

This clonotype has just a few counts. V gene TRBV28 combines with J gene TRBJ2-3, with D uncertain. The length of the CDR3 is 15 residues. V lost 6 bases, J lost 4 bases, and 17 bases lay in between. The germline V gene encodes CDR1 MDHEN and CDR2 SYDVKM. The CDR3 nucleotides read TGTGCCAGCAGGTTGGCGTCCCCCTGGGCAGATACGCAGTATTTT. Translation gives CASRLASPWADTQYF.

The chain is built from TRBV4-3 and TRBJ1-2; a possible D gene is TRBD1 (5 bases). Per germline, CDR1 LGHNA and CDR2 YSLEER. V was pared by 4 bases and J by 4 bases, with 16 bases between. The CDR3 loop spans 15 amino acids. The CDR3 region is CASSPRQQGLYGYTF. In DNA, the CDR3 is TGCGCCAGCAGCCCCCGCCAGCAGGGACTCTATGGCTACACCTTC.

This CDR3 is CASSLGVGLATDTQYF. CDR3 DNA: TGTGCCAGCAGCTTAGGTGTGGGACTAGCAACAGATACGCAGTATTTT. The rearrangement uses TRBV7-9 and TRBJ2-3; 9 bases match TRBD2. The CDR3 is 16 amino acids. The germline V gene encodes CDR1 SEHNR and CDR2 FQNEAQ (reference sequence). V lost 1 base to trimming and J lost 3 bases; unmatched junction nucleotides: 5.

The chain combines TRBV6-4 with TRBJ2-1; D is unresolved. The J call could be wrong; TRBJ2-7 is a better fit for the DNA end. The CDR3 loop spans 13 amino acids. CDR1 and CDR2 (germline): MRHNA, SNTAGT. DNA for the CDR3: TGTGCCAGCAGTGACGGAACCTACAATGAGCAGTACTTC. Its protein product is CASSDGTYNEQYF.

This clonotype was counted many times. This rearrangement joins TRBV9 to TRBJ2-5; the D gene is possibly TRBD2 (6 bases). Per the germline V gene, CDR1 is SGDLS and CDR2 is YYNGEE. The CDR3 is made up of 15 amino acids. The ends were cut back, 6 bases at V and 4 bases at J, with 19 bases in the middle. CDR3 protein: CASTLGSGGLETQYF. DNA for the CDR3: TGTGCCAGCACCCTAGGTAGCGGAGGATTAGAGACCCAGTACTTC.

The rearrangement joins TRBV7-2 to TRBJ2-3; 10 bases match TRBD2. CDR1 and CDR2 from the germline V gene are SGHTA and FQGNSA. V dropped 5 bases and J dropped 3; count of bases not matched to a gene: 8. This CDR3 contains 16 residues. The CDR3 reads CASSVLAGTTTDTQYF. The CDR3 DNA sequence: TGTGCCAGCAGCGTACTAGCGGGGACAACGACAGATACGCAGTATTTT.

This clonotype has just a few counts. The chain uses TRBV7-2 and TRBJ1-2; 10 bases are shared with TRBD1. V lost 1 base and J lost 5; bases outside the gene matches: 7. The CDR3 is 16 amino acids. Germline CDR1 SGHTA, CDR2 FQGNSA. CDR3 sequence reads: CASSLVSGTGAYGYTF. CDR3 nucleotides: TGTGCCAGCAGCTTAGTATCAGGGACAGGGGCATATGGCTACACCTTC.

This clonotype has a single count. V is TRBV15 and J is TRBJ1-5; D not resolved. V lost 3 bases and J lost 6, with 15 bases in between. The CDR3 is 15 amino acids. Germline V gives CDR1 LNHNV, CDR2 YYDKDF (reference sequence). The CDR3 sequence is CATSRAAILAQPQHF. CDR3 DNA sequence: TGTGCCACCAGCAGGGCGGCGATTTTGGCTCAGCCCCAGCATTTT.

A remark on this clonotype: A read error may explain this, as a much larger clone is one base away. The V gene is TRBV5-5, the J gene TRBJ2-1; 13 bases align to TRBD2. V lost 5 bases to trimming and J lost 10 bases; unmatched junction nucleotides: 12. This CDR3 is 16 amino acids long. Germline assignment: CDR1 SGHKS and CDR2 YYEKEE (reference sequence). As DNA, the CDR3 is TGTGCCAGCAGAGTTAGAACTAGCGGGGGGGCAGGAGAGCAGTTCTTC. This gives the protein CASRVRTSGGAGEQFF. The complete variable domain, with remaining parts taken from reference TRBV5-5 and TRBJ2-1, reads DAGVTQSPTHLIKTRGQQVTLRCSPISGHKSVSWYQQVLGQGPQFIFQYYEKEERGRGNFPDRFSARQFPNYSSELNVNALLLGDSALYLCASRVRTSGGAGEQFFGPGTRLTVL.

The chain joins TRBV20-1 to TRBJ2-1, with no clear D. Germline V gene lookup returns CDR1 DFQATT and CDR2 SNEGSKA (reference sequence). Trimming took off 3 bases at V and 2 bases at J, with 11 bases between the two ends. This CDR3 is built from 14 residues. CDR3 amino acids: CSARPRWTYNEQFF. CDR3 bases: TGCAGTGCTAGGCCGAGGTGGACCTACAATGAGCAGTTCTTC.

This clonotype was recorded once. The J gene is TRBJ2-1, the V gene TRBV6-1, with 9 bases identical to TRBD2. There are 19 residues in the CDR3. The V gene's germline CDR1 is MNHNS and CDR2 SASEGT. V gave up 11 bases and J gave up 8 bases; unmatched junction bases: 28. The CDR3: CALSVGRSLGTSFIDEQFF. CDR3 DNA: TGTGCCCTATCCGTGGGCAGGAGCCTAGGGACTAGCTTTATTGATGAGCAGTTCTTC.

The CDR3 here is CASSSTTGTDSYEQYF. The CDR3 region has the DNA TGTGCCAGCAGCTCGACTACCGGGACAGATTCCTACGAGCAGTACTTC. The chain joins TRBV7-9 to TRBJ2-7, with 7 bases matching TRBD1. With 4 bases clipped from V and 1 base from J, the junction kept 10 bases outside the gene matches. Germline CDR1 SEHNR, CDR2 FQNEAQ (reference sequence). The CDR3 contains 16 residues.

CDR3 nucleotides: TGTGCCAGCAGTCTCTCGGGACAGGGGGCTACAGATACGCAGTATTTT. It translates to CASSLSGQGATDTQYF. This chain links TRBV27 with TRBJ2-3, with 12 bases lining up with TRBD1. CDR1 and CDR2 from the germline V gene are MNHEY and SMNVEV (reference sequence). The CDR3 runs to 16 residues. The junction had 6 bases not matched to a gene; V was cut back by 5 bases and J by 3 bases.

This chain joins TRBV14 and TRBJ2-3; D gene unclear. The germline CDR1 and CDR2 sequences are SGHDN and FVKESK. There are 16 residues in the CDR3. Trimming left V 0 bases short and J 0 bases short, with 10 bases between. The CDR3, as DNA: TGTGCCAGCAGCCAAGAACCGGGTTATAGCACAGATACGCAGTATTTT. It encodes CASSQEPGYSTDTQYF.

V usage is TRBV20-1 and J usage is TRBJ2-7; D is ambiguous. Trimming took off 0 bases at V and 5 bases at J, with 14 bases between the two ends. This CDR3 has 14 amino acids. Germline V gives CDR1 DFQATT, CDR2 SNEGSKA (reference sequence). CDR3 bases: TGCAGTGCTAGAGATCGTTTAGCCAGAGACGAGCAGTACTTC. It specifies CSARDRLARDEQYF.

This clonotype was recorded many times. The chain links TRBV28 to TRBJ2-2, with D perhaps TRBD2 (6 bases). V dropped 8 bases and J dropped 8 bases, with 15 bases sitting between them. This CDR3 has 13 amino acids. CDR1 is MDHEN and CDR2 is SYDVKM in the germline V gene. The CDR3 nucleotides are TGTGCCAGCGGGGGACTTCCGACGGGGGAGCTGTTTTTT. It specifies CASGGLPTGELFF.

This clonotype was found many times. The chain combines TRBV12-3 or TRBV12-4 with TRBJ2-6; 9 nucleotides line up with TRBD1. Germline trimming cut 5 bases from V and 4 bases from J; bases unmatched to any gene: 6. The CDR3 totals 16 residues. The CDR3 region has the DNA TGTGCCAGCAGTGTACAGGGGGCAGGCGGGGCCAACGTCCTGACTTTC. Its translation is CASSVQGAGGANVLTF.

This clonotype appeared a single time. This sequence joins TRBV29-1 and TRBJ2-1, with TRBD1 matching over 11 bases. The CDR3 length is 15 residues. Per the germline V gene, CDR1 is SQVTM and CDR2 is ANQGSEA. After removal of 1 base from V and 6 bases from J, the junction contained 5 bases not matched to a gene. CDR3 sequence (DNA): TGCAGCGTTGAAGCTATTGGGACAGGGGGCAATGAGCAGTTCTTC. Residues: CSVEAIGTGGNEQFF.

As regards this clonotype: A read error may account for a junction end that differs from germline. The rearrangement joins TRBV7-2 to TRBJ1-2; possibly TRBD1 for D (5 bases). The CDR3 runs 15 residues. The germline V gene encodes CDR1 SGHTA and CDR2 FQGNSA. CDR3 sequence reads: CASSLVGTERGGYTF. Written as DNA, the CDR3 is TGTGCCAGCAGTTTAGTAGGGACGGAAAGGGGAGGCTACACCTTC.

The rearrangement links TRBV2 to TRBJ2-1; the D gene is possibly TRBD2 (5 bases). The CDR3 runs to 16 residues. CDR1 and CDR2 (germline): SNHLY, FYNNEI. V was pared by 6 bases and J by 2 bases, with 17 bases between. CDR3 sequence: CASRRRSGSTYNEQFF. In nucleotides, the CDR3 is TGTGCCAGCAGGCGGCGAAGCGGCTCGACCTACAATGAGCAGTTCTTC.

V usage is TRBV12-3 or TRBV12-4 and J usage is TRBJ1-6; D not resolved. V gave up 5 bases and J gave up 10 bases, with 12 bases separating them. This CDR3 is 13 amino acids long. CDR3 DNA: TGTGCCAGCAGTCCCAGTTATGACTCACCCCTCCACTTT. Translated, it gives CASSPSYDSPLHF.

The J gene is TRBJ2-1, the V gene TRBV29-1; TRBD2 aligns across 7 bases. Germline CDR1 is SQVTM and CDR2 is ANQGSEA. CDR3 size: 11 residues. V dropped 6 bases and J dropped 10; count of bases not matched to a gene: 6. This CDR3 is CSVGDYPEQFF. As DNA, the CDR3 is TGCAGCGTCGGGGACTACCCCGAGCAGTTCTTC.

The genes are TRBV7-2 and TRBJ2-7; the D gene is possibly TRBD1 (6 bases). V gave up 5 bases and J gave up 10 bases, with 12 bases separating them. Germline values: CDR1 SGHTA, CDR2 FQGNSA. The CDR3 is made up of 11 amino acids. DNA of the CDR3: TGTGCCAGCAGCCTACAGGGTAACCAGTACTTC. Its protein product is CASSLQGNQYF.